This T cell receptor (beta chain) derives from a study of OX40 agonist ivuxolimab in advanced cancers. Study-wide context: Those treated in dose escalation had hepatocellular carcinoma, melanoma, renal cell cancer or head and neck cancer.

TCRdb's copy holds only in-frame clones and misses some; the assay was immunoSEQ multiplex PCR. This sample carries about 58,000 clones, less than 90% of them seen once, and the ten largest clones take approximately 3.1%. Germline CDR1 is MDHEN and CDR2 is SYDVKM. This CDR3 contains 13 residues. V was shortened by 4 bases and J by 8 bases, with 14 bases between the two germline ends. If patients had autoimmune disease history or systemic immunosuppression, they were excluded. Drawing of blood for sampling happened at baseline, at cycle 4 day 1, and at cycle 7 day 1. The TCR comes from an adult with an advanced solid tumor such as melanoma, head and neck, liver or kidney cancer. The V gene is TRBV28, the J gene TRBJ1-2; maybe TRBD1 (5 bases). Sequences were derived from CD4+ or CD8+ T cells sorted from blood, sampled in a trial of the OX40 agonist ivuxolimab. DNA of the CDR3: TGTGCCAGCAGTTGGGGGGGGTCGGGAGGCTACACCTTC. It specifies CASSWGGSGGYTF.